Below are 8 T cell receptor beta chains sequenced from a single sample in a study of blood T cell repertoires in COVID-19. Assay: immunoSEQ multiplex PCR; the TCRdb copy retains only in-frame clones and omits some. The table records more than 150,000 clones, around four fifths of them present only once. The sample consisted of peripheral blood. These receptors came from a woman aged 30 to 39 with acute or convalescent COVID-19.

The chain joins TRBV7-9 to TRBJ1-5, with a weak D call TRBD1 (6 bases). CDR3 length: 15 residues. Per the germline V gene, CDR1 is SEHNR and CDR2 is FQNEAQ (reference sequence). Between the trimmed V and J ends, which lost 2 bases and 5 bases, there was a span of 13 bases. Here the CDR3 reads CASSLSMGADQPQHF. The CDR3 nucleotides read TGTGCCAGCAGCTTATCGATGGGGGCAGATCAGCCCCAGCATTTT.

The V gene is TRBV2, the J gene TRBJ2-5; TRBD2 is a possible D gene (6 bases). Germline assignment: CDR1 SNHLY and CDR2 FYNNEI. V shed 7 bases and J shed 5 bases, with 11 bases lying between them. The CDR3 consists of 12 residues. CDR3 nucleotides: TGTGCCAGCAAGCGGGTTTCGGAGACCCAGTACTTC. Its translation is CASKRVSETQYF.

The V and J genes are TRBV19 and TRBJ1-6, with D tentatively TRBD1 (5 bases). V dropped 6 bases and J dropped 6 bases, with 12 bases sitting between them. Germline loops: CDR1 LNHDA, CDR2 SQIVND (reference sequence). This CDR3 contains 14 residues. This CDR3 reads CASRRDGRNSPLHF. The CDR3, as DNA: TGTGCCAGTAGGCGGGACGGCCGTAATTCACCCCTCCACTTT. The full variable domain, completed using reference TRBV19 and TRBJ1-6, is DGGITQSPKYLFRKEGQNVTLSCEQNLNHDAMYWYRQDPGQGLRLIYYSQIVNDFQKGDIAEGYSVSREKKESFPLTVTSAQKNPTAFYLCASRRDGRNSPLHFGNGTRLTVT.

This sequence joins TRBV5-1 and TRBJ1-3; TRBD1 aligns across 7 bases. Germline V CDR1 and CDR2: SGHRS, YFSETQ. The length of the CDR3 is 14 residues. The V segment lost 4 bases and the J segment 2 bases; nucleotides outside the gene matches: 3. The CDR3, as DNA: TGCGCCAGCAGCCGTGGGACAGCTGGAAACACCATATATTTT. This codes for CASSRGTAGNTIYF.

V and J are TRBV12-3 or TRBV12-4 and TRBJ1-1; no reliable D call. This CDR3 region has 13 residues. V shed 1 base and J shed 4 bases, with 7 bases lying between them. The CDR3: CASSLGGVTEAFF. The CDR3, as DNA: TGTGCCAGCAGTTTAGGCGGGGTCACTGAAGCTTTCTTT.

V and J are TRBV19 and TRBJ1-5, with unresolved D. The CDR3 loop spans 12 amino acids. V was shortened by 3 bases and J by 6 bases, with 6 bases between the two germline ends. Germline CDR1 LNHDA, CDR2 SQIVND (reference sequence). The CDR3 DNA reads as TGTGCCAGTAGTATTGGGAGTCAGCCCCAGCATTTT. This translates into CASSIGSQPQHF.

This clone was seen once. CDR3 nucleotide sequence: TGTGCCAGCAGTGACTCTGCTAGCGGGGAGTCAGATACGCAGTATTTT. It translates to CASSDSASGESDTQYF. The genes are TRBV6-4 and TRBJ2-3, with 9 bases fitting TRBD2. With 0 bases clipped from V and 4 bases from J, the junction kept 5 bases outside the gene matches. The CDR3 has 16 amino acids. The germline V gene has CDR1 MRHNA and CDR2 SNTAGT.

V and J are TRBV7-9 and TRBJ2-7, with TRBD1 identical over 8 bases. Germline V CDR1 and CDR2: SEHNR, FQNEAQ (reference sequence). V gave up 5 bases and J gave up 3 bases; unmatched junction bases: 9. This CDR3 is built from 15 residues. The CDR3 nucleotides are TGTGCCAGCAGCGCACCGGGACAGGTGTTCTACGAGCAGTACTTC. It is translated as CASSAPGQVFYEQYF.